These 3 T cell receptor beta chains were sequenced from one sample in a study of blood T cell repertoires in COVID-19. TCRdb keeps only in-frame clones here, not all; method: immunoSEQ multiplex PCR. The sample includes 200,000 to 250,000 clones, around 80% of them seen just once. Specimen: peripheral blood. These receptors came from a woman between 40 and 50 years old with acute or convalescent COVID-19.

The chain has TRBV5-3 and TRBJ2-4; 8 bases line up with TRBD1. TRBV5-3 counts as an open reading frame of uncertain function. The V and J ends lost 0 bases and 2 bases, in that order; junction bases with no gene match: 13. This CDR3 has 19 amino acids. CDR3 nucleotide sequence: TGTGCCAGAAGCTTGGCCCTGACAGGGGCGGATGGGTCCAAAAACATTCAGTACTTC. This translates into CARSLALTGADGSKNIQYF.

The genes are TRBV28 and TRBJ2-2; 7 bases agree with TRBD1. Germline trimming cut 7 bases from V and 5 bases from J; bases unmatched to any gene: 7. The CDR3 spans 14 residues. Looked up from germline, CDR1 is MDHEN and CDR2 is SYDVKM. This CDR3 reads CASTQGWQTGELFF. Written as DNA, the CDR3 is TGTGCCAGCACACAGGGGTGGCAAACCGGGGAGCTGTTTTTT.

CDR3 sequence (DNA): TGTGCCACCAGTGGGAGGACTAGCGGAAACACAGATACGCAGTATTTT. It is translated as CATSGRTSGNTDTQYF. The chain is built from TRBV24-1 and TRBJ2-3; the match to TRBD2 covers 10 bases. The trim removed 5 bases at V and 2 bases at J, leaving 6 bases unmatched. Germline V CDR1 and CDR2: KGHDR, SFDVKD. The CDR3 runs 16 residues.